What follows are 31 T cell receptor beta chains derived from one specimen sequenced in a study of post-analysis software for immune sequencing data. TCR beta libraries were prepared from cDNA with unique molecular identifiers. TCRdb reprocessed the PCR reads with MiXCR, giving one entry per CDR3 protein. The data contain about 160,000 distinct CDR3 sequences, approximately 35% of them singletons. The sequences come from blood, collected after autologous hematopoietic stem cell transplantation. Receptor source: a girl aged 10 to 17 with multiple sclerosis.

The V and J genes are TRBV4-3 and TRBJ2-2; D is uncertain. CDR1 is LGHNA and CDR2 is YSLEER in the germline V gene. V gave up 0 bases and J gave up 6 bases, with 11 bases separating them. This CDR3 contains 15 residues. The CDR3 region is CASSQDIEYSGELFF. The CDR3 DNA reads TGCGCCAGCAGCCAAGATATAGAGTACTCCGGGGAGCTGTTTTTT.

This clonotype was recorded a few times. The V gene is TRBV3-1, the J gene TRBJ1-6, with 8 bases that match TRBD1. CDR1 and CDR2 from the germline V gene are LGHDT and YNNKEL (reference sequence). V shed 10 bases and J 7 bases; nucleotides not matched to a gene: 3. The length of the CDR3 is 12 residues. CDR3 loop: CATGQGNSPLHF. The CDR3 DNA sequence: TGTGCCACCGGACAGGGAAATTCACCCCTCCACTTT.

This clonotype has a handful of counts. V gene TRBV20-1 combines with J gene TRBJ2-7; D assignment may be TRBD1 or TRBD2 (5 bases each). Deletions cut 3 bases from V and 3 bases from J, with 12 bases between. This CDR3 contains 13 residues. Germline values: CDR1 DFQATT, CDR2 SNEGSKA (reference sequence). In nucleotides, the CDR3 is TGCAGTGCTAGGGGGGTAATGGGCTACGAGCAGTACTTC. It encodes CSARGVMGYEQYF.

This clonotype was seen many times. In DNA, the CDR3 is TGTGCCAGCAGCTTAGGGGGCGCGAACATTCAGTACTTC. Amino acid sequence: CASSLGGANIQYF. The chain recombines TRBV13 with TRBJ2-4; D unresolved. V was cut by 0 bases and J by 7 bases, with 7 bases left in between. Germline V gives CDR1 PRHDT, CDR2 FYEKMQ (reference sequence). CDR3 length: 13 amino acids.

This clonotype turned up a few times. Compared with germline, one end of the junction differs, possibly owing to a read error. The rearrangement uses TRBV29-1 and TRBJ2-1, with 8 bases identical to TRBD2. The germline V gene has CDR1 SQVTM and CDR2 ANQGSEA. The CDR3 runs 17 residues. CDR3 in amino acids: CGVAGLVERENSNEQFF. In DNA, the CDR3 is TGCGGCGTTGCCGGACTGGTGGAGCGGGAGAATAGCAATGAACAGTTCTTC.

The chain uses TRBV5-1 and TRBJ2-2; possibly TRBD2 for D (5 bases). The V gene's germline CDR1 is SGHRS and CDR2 YFSETQ. The CDR3 covers 15 residues. V was cut by 4 bases and J by 3 bases, with 13 bases left in between. For the CDR3, the DNA is TGCGCCAGCAGCCCTAGCTCTTGGGACACCGGGGAGCTGTTTTTT. It yields the protein CASSPSSWDTGELFF.

On this clonotype itself: A junction end diverges from the germline sequence, so it may reflect a read error. This chain links TRBV12-3 or TRBV12-4 with TRBJ2-3, with TRBD2 identical over 10 bases. This CDR3 is built from 16 residues. The CDR3 here is CASRTGTSVITDTEYF. In nucleotides, the CDR3 is TGTGCCAGCAGGACCGGGACTAGCGTGATCACAGATACGGAGTATTTT.

V gene TRBV20-1 combines with J gene TRBJ2-6, with D uncertain. Trimming shortened V by 3 bases and J by 0 bases, and 6 bases separated the two germline ends. This CDR3 contains 14 residues. The germline V gene has CDR1 DFQATT and CDR2 SNEGSKA (reference sequence). The CDR3 bases are TGCAGTGCTAGGACGGGCTCTGGGGCCAACGTCCTGACTTTC. This sequence encodes CSARTGSGANVLTF.

V usage is TRBV12-3 or TRBV12-4 and J usage is TRBJ1-1, with TRBD1 as a possible D gene (6 bases). This CDR3 comprises 14 residues. The V gene lost 6 bases and the J gene lost 4 bases, with 15 bases spanning the gap. Here the CDR3 reads CASRLTGIGTEAFF. CDR3 coding DNA: TGTGCCAGCAGGTTAACAGGGATTGGCACTGAAGCTTTCTTT.

The CDR3 sequence: CASSVSEPQYF. DNA for the CDR3: TGTGCCAGCAGCGTATCGGAGCCCCAGTACTTC. This chain joins TRBV7-8 and TRBJ2-7; D gene uncertain. Germline CDR1 reads SGHVS; CDR2 reads FQNEAQ. This CDR3 contains 11 residues. V lost 5 bases and J 10 bases, leaving 12 bases between the germline ends.

This clonotype was found a few times. The chain is built from TRBV15 and TRBJ2-1, with 10 bases aligning to TRBD2. The CDR3 is made up of 16 amino acids. The germline V gene encodes CDR1 LNHNV and CDR2 YYDKDF (reference sequence). The V gene end was trimmed by 2 bases and the J gene end by 4 bases; junction bases not matched to a gene: 5. The CDR3 coding sequence is TGTGCCACCAGCAGACTATCTAGCGGGAGTTACAATGAGCAGTTCTTC. It yields the protein CATSRLSSGSYNEQFF. The whole variable domain, remainder taken from reference TRBV15 and TRBJ2-1, is DAMVIQNPRYQVTQFGKPVTLSCSQTLNHNVMYWYQQKSSQAPKLLFHYYDKDFNNEADTPDNFQSRRPNTSFCFLDIRSPGLGDTAMYLCATSRLSSGSYNEQFFGPGTRLTVL.

This clonotype was detected ten times or more. The chain employs TRBV7-2 and TRBJ2-1; the D gene is possibly TRBD1 (5 bases). Looked up from germline, CDR1 is SGHTA and CDR2 is FQGNSA. This CDR3 is built from 15 residues. V lost 3 bases and J 5 bases, leaving 14 bases between the germline ends. The DNA for the CDR3 is TGTGCCAGCAGCTTCGCCAGGGCGTCAAACAATGAGCAGTTCTTC. It is translated as CASSFARASNNEQFF.

A few counts support this clonotype. The rearrangement links TRBV20-1 to TRBJ2-1; 12 nucleotides match TRBD2. Germline CDR1 DFQATT, CDR2 SNEGSKA (reference sequence). The J segment lost 9 bases and the V segment lost 3 bases, leaving 15 bases of the junction unmatched. The CDR3 runs 17 residues. The CDR3 nucleotides read TGCAGTGCTAGGGTGAAGATCCCTAGCGGGAGGGCCGGTGAGCAGTTCTTC. Amino acids: CSARVKIPSGRAGEQFF.

This clonotype was seen only a few times. This chain links TRBV6-5 with TRBJ2-1, with 8 bases fitting TRBD2. This CDR3 has 15 residues. Germline V gene data show CDR1 as MNHEY and CDR2 as SVGAGI. V lost 8 bases and J lost 3; bases outside the gene matches: 9. CDR3 bases: TGTGCCAGCCGGGGACGAGCGGGAGTCTACAATGAGCAGTTCTTC. Residues: CASRGRAGVYNEQFF.

The table lists this clonotype with a few counts. The rearrangement uses TRBV9 and TRBJ2-7, with TRBD2 matching 9 bases. With V trimmed by 4 bases and J by 1 base, 12 bases remained unmatched. This CDR3 spans 17 amino acids. Per the germline V gene, CDR1 is SGDLS and CDR2 is YYNGEE. CDR3 protein: CASSHPRTSAQSYEQYF. As DNA, the CDR3 is TGTGCCAGCAGCCACCCCCGGACTAGCGCCCAATCCTACGAGCAGTACTTC. The whole variable domain, remainder taken from reference TRBV9 and TRBJ2-7, is DSGVTQTPKHLITATGQRVTLRCSPRSGDLSVYWYQQSLDQGLQFLIQYYNGEERAKGNILERFSAQQFPDLHSELNLSSLELGDSALYFCASSHPRTSAQSYEQYFGPGTRLTVT.

Regarding this clonotype: This could be a read error, since a much larger clone is one nucleotide away. The chain employs TRBV10-3 and TRBJ2-1; D is possibly TRBD2 (5 bases). Trimming cost V 4 bases and J 9 bases, with 16 bases left between them. Germline lookup yields CDR1 ENHRY and CDR2 SYGVKD. CDR3 length equals 14 residues. CDR3 in DNA: TGTGCCATCAGTGCCCTAGCCGATTGTGTTGAGCAGTTCTTC. Protein product: CAISALADCVEQFF.

The chain links TRBV5-1 to TRBJ2-1; 8 nucleotides agree with TRBD1. CDR1 is SGHRS and CDR2 is YFSETQ in the germline V gene. The CDR3 extends over 15 amino acids. Losses at the gene ends were 4 bases for V and 6 bases for J; bases not matched to a gene: 9. CDR3 coding DNA: TGCGCCAGCAGCCTAGGGACAGGCGGAATCAATGAGCAGTTCTTC. The encoded protein is CASSLGTGGINEQFF.

With respect to this clonotype: A much larger clone is a single base away; this may be a read error. The J gene is TRBJ2-7, the V gene TRBV12-3 or TRBV12-4, with D perhaps given as TRBD1 or TRBD2 (5 bases each). The CDR3 sequence is 14 residues long. CDR3 residues: CASTPGRLSYERYF. CDR3 coding DNA: TGTGCCAGCACCCCGGGACGACTCTCCTACGAGCGGTACTTC.

This chain uses TRBV11-2 with TRBJ2-5; 13 positions match TRBD2. V shed 0 bases and J 4 bases; nucleotides not matched to a gene: 14. The CDR3 spans 20 residues. Germline-derived CDR1 and CDR2 are SGHAT and FQNNGV. The CDR3 DNA sequence: TGTGCCAGCAGCTTAGATGGGACTAGCGGGGCCTTTGAGAAGGGAGAGACCCAGTACTTC. Translation: CASSLDGTSGAFEKGETQYF.

This clonotype was observed a few times. Compared with germline, one end of the junction differs, possibly owing to a read error. The rearrangement joins TRBV7-7 to TRBJ2-3; no definite D call. The V gene's germline CDR1 is SSHAT and CDR2 FNYEAQ (reference sequence). This CDR3 region has 15 residues. The CDR3 region is CASSLEGYPTDTQYF. CDR3 DNA: TGTGCTAGCAGCTTAGAAGGCTACCCCACGGATACGCAGTATTTT.

This clonotype was picked up a small number of times. A single base separates this from a much larger clone, so it may be a read error. The rearrangement uses TRBV28 and TRBJ2-3, with 9 bases identical to TRBD2. CDR1 MDHEN and CDR2 SYDVKM come from the germline V gene. CDR3 length equals 14 residues. CDR3 loop: CASSGLANTDTRYF. The CDR3 coding sequence is TGTGCCAGCTCCGGACTAGCGAACACAGATACGCGGTATTTT.

This clonotype was detected a few times. The CDR3 is CASSHSSGYNEQFF. In nucleotides, the CDR3 is TGTGCCAGCAGCCACTCTAGCGGCTACAATGAGCAGTTCTTC. The V call is TRBV3-1, the J call TRBJ2-1; 7 bases align to TRBD2. Germline V lookup: CDR1 LGHDT, CDR2 YNNKEL (reference sequence). This CDR3 is 14 amino acids long. The V segment lost 3 bases and the J segment 3 bases; nucleotides outside the gene matches: 2.

The V gene is TRBV7-9, the J gene TRBJ2-7; TRBD1 aligns across 8 bases. V was pared by 6 bases and J by 2 bases, with 6 bases of the junction left unmatched. The germline gives CDR1 SEHNR, CDR2 FQNEAQ (reference sequence). The CDR3 spans 14 residues. The CDR3 region is CASSRQGSTYEQYF. Here the CDR3 DNA reads TGTGCCAGCAGTAGACAGGGGAGTACCTACGAGCAGTACTTC.

The chain couples TRBV30 to TRBJ1-4, with TRBD1 matching 10 bases. The CDR3 consists of 16 residues. Germline CDR1 GTSNPN, CDR2 SVGIG (reference sequence). Germline trimming cut 3 bases from V and 6 bases from J; bases unmatched to any gene: 10. In DNA form, the CDR3 reads TGTGCCTGGAGCGGAGGGACAGGGGCACACCATGAAAAACTGTTTTTT. It yields the protein CAWSGGTGAHHEKLFF.

This clonotype has only one observation. A much larger clone lies one base from this, so it may be a read error. The rearrangement links TRBV6-5 to TRBJ2-4, with D maybe TRBD1 (6 bases). The J call may be faulty, since TRBJ2-5 better matches the DNA end. Germline CDR1 is MNHEY and CDR2 is SVGAGI. This CDR3 comprises 14 residues. The CDR3 sequence: CASNQGQSQETQYF. The CDR3 DNA is TGTGCCAGCAATCAAGGACAGTCTCAAGAGACCCAGTACTTC.

This clonotype was seen a handful of times. The chain is built from TRBV9 and TRBJ2-1; weak D call: TRBD1 (6 bases). V lost 2 bases and J 10 bases, leaving 10 bases between the germline ends. This CDR3 comprises 12 residues. CDR1 SGDLS and CDR2 YYNGEE come from the germline V gene. For the CDR3, the DNA is TGTGCCAGCAGCGTCACAGGGTGGGAGCAGTTCTTC. Its protein product is CASSVTGWEQFF.

The J gene is TRBJ2-5, the V gene TRBV12-3 or TRBV12-4; 7 bases align to TRBD2. The CDR3 extends over 15 amino acids. V lost 4 bases, J lost 4 bases, and 9 bases stayed unmatched. CDR3 residues: CASSSGREGIETQYF. DNA for the CDR3: TGTGCCAGCAGTTCCGGTAGGGAGGGAATAGAGACCCAGTACTTC.

The genes are TRBV5-4 and TRBJ2-1, with 9 bases matching TRBD2. The CDR3 runs to 14 residues. The ends lost 4 bases at V and 8 bases at J; junction bases unmatched: 7. CDR1 is SGHNT and CDR2 is YYREEE in the germline V gene (reference sequence). The CDR3 loop is CASSGYSGSHEQFF. The DNA of the CDR3 is TGTGCCAGCAGCGGCTATAGCGGGAGTCATGAGCAGTTCTTC.

This chain uses TRBV5-6 with TRBJ2-7, with D possibly matching TRBD2 (6 bases). V shed 6 bases and J shed 5 bases, with 18 bases lying between them. This CDR3 region has 14 residues. Germline CDR1 is SGHDT and CDR2 is YYEEEE. CDR3 protein: CASIRAGTVHEQYF. CDR3 nucleotides: TGTGCCAGCATCCGTGCGGGGACCGTCCACGAGCAGTACTTC.

This clonotype was seen only a few times. A much larger clone sits a single nucleotide away, making a read error possible. V is TRBV20-1 and J is TRBJ2-5; 8 positions match TRBD2. The CDR3 is 16 residues long. V shed 0 bases, J shed 5 bases, and the junction held 11 bases outside the gene matches. Germline loops: CDR1 DFQATT, CDR2 SNEGSKA (reference sequence). For the CDR3, the DNA is TGCAGTGCTAGAGATATATTAGCGGGAAAAAGGGAGACCCAGTACTTC. Amino acids: CSARDILAGKRETQYF.

The chain combines TRBV3-1 with TRBJ2-3; 9 bases fit TRBD2. The J segment lost 6 bases and the V segment lost 1 base, leaving 5 bases of the junction unmatched. The CDR3 covers 15 residues. Germline V gene data show CDR1 as LGHDT and CDR2 as YNNKEL (reference sequence). This CDR3 reads CASSQGLAGTDTQYF. The CDR3 coding sequence is TGTGCCAGCAGCCAAGGGCTAGCGGGGACCGATACGCAGTATTTT.